This TCR beta chain is from a study of blood T cell repertoires in COVID-19. Study in general: The study drew acute and convalescent COVID-19 samples from the United States, Italy and Spain. T cells, B-cell-depleted T cells, or PBMCs supplied cDNA or gDNA.

Per the authors' pipeline: By means of reference gene primer amplification, nucleated cell counts were estimated. TCRdb's copy holds only in-frame clones and misses some; the assay was immunoSEQ multiplex PCR. V and J calls and clone size are as listed in that table; D and trimming were resolved from the DNA. The sample has some 66,000 clones, around 82% seen once. The TCR was taken from a man between 60 and 75 years old with acute or convalescent COVID-19. Sequenced input: peripheral blood.

CDR3 in amino acids: CASSLVASYGYTF. The CDR3 DNA is TGTGCCAGCAGCTTAGTGGCCAGCTATGGCTACACCTTC. This sequence joins TRBV7-9 and TRBJ1-2; D remains unclear. The germline V and J ends were trimmed by 1 base and 4 bases, with 7 bases remaining between them. Germline loops: CDR1 SEHNR, CDR2 FQNEAQ (reference sequence). This CDR3 comprises 13 residues.